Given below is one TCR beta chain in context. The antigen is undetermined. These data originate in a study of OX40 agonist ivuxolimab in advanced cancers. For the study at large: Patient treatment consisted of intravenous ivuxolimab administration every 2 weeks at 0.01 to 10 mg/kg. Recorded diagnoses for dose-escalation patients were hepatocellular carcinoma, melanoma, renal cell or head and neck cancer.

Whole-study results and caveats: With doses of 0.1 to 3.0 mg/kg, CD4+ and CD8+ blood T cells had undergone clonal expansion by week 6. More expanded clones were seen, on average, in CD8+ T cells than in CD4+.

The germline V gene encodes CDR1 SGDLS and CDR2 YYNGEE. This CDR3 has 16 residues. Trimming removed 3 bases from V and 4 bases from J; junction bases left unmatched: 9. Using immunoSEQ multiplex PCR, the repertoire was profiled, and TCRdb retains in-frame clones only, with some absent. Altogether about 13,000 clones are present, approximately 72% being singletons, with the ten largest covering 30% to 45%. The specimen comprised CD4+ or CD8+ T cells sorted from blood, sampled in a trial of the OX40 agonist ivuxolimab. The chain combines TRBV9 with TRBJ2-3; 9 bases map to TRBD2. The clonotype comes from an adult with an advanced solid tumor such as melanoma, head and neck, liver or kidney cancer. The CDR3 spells CASSAPTSGGADTQYF. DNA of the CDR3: TGTGCCAGCAGCGCCCCGACTAGCGGTGGGGCAGATACGCAGTATTTT.